Below are 13 T cell receptor beta chains sequenced from a single sample in a study of T cell responses to AZD1222 COVID-19 vaccine. This table comes from immunoSEQ multiplex PCR, and its TCRdb copy is limited to in-frame clones, with some not included. The sample yields about 160,000 clones, 91% seen once. The sequences come from peripheral blood, collected on day 0 of AZD1222 vaccination. The receptors come from an adult in good health.

This chain links TRBV29-1 with TRBJ1-1; the match to TRBD1 covers 8 bases. The CDR3 has 14 amino acids. Per germline, CDR1 SQVTM and CDR2 ANQGSEA. V lost 6 bases, J lost 4 bases, and 10 bases stayed unmatched. The CDR3 here is CSVDNDRGGTEAFF. DNA for the CDR3: TGCAGCGTCGACAATGACAGGGGTGGCACTGAAGCTTTCTTT. The entire variable domain, with the rest obtained from reference TRBV29-1 and TRBJ1-1, is as follows: SAVISQKPSRDICQRGTSLTIQCQVDSQVTMMFWYRQQPGQSLTLIATANQGSEATYESGFVIDKFPISRPNLTFSTLTVSNMSPEDSSIYLCSVDNDRGGTEAFFGQGTRLTVV.

The chain has TRBV15 and TRBJ2-1, with a weak D call TRBD2 (5 bases). The germline V gene encodes CDR1 LNHNV and CDR2 YYDKDF (reference sequence). V was trimmed by 8 bases and J by 3 bases, leaving 20 bases between them. This CDR3 spans 16 amino acids. CDR3 residues: CATARPGGAGYNEQFF. CDR3 DNA sequence: TGTGCCACCGCTAGGCCGGGCGGTGCGGGCTACAATGAGCAGTTCTTC.

The J gene is TRBJ1-5, the V gene TRBV28; D possibly corresponds to TRBD1 (5 bases). This CDR3 is 16 amino acids long. In germline, CDR1 is MDHEN, CDR2 SYDVKM. V dropped 2 bases and J dropped 0 bases, with 11 bases sitting between them. The CDR3 DNA follows: TGTGCCAGCAGTTTAGACAGCGCCTATAGCAATCAGCCCCAGCATTTT. Its translation: CASSLDSAYSNQPQHF.

This chain joins TRBV15 and TRBJ1-5; possibly TRBD1 for D (5 bases). Germline-derived CDR1 and CDR2 are LNHNV and YYDKDF (reference sequence). The CDR3 totals 14 residues. The V end was cut by 7 bases, the J end by 6 bases, with 16 bases between. DNA of the CDR3: TGTGCCACCACCACTCACACGGACACTCAGCCCCAGCATTTT. Its translation is CATTTHTDTQPQHF.

The chain recombines TRBV19 with TRBJ2-2; D possibly matches TRBD1 or TRBD2 (5 bases each). Trimming stripped 6 bases from V and 3 bases from J, with 11 bases between. CDR3 length: 14 residues. Germline CDR1 LNHDA, CDR2 SQIVND (reference sequence). DNA for the CDR3: TGTGCCAGTAGCCCCGGGACCTACACCGGGGAGCTGTTTTTT. It encodes CASSPGTYTGELFF.

The chain combines TRBV4-2 with TRBJ1-1; D is unclear. Trimming removed 1 base at V and 1 base at J, with 10 bases between. This CDR3 comprises 15 residues. Germline V CDR1 and CDR2: LGHNA, YNFKEQ. CDR3 nucleotide sequence: TGTGCCAGCAGCCAAGCCGGGCTGGGGAACACTGAAGCTTTCTTT. Protein sequence: CASSQAGLGNTEAFF.

The chain combines TRBV27 with TRBJ2-1, with a weak D call TRBD1 (5 bases). Germline V gene data show CDR1 as MNHEY and CDR2 as SMNVEV (reference sequence). V dropped 8 bases and J dropped 8 bases, with 22 bases sitting between them. CDR3 length: 15 residues. This CDR3 is CASGFSGIHYDEQFF. In nucleotides, the CDR3 is TGTGCCAGCGGATTTTCAGGGATACATTACGATGAGCAGTTCTTC.

This clone was seen a few times. The V gene is TRBV5-1, the J gene TRBJ1-1; D unclear. From germline, CDR1 is SGHRS and CDR2 YFSETQ. Between the trimmed V and J ends, which lost 0 bases and 0 bases, there was a span of 9 bases. There are 15 residues in the CDR3. The CDR3 DNA sequence: TGCGCCAGCAGCTTGGCCGGAAGGGTGAACACTGAAGCTTTCTTT. Its protein product is CASSLAGRVNTEAFF. Filled out from reference TRBV5-1 and TRBJ1-1, the complete variable domain reads KAGVTQTPRYLIKTRGQQVTLSCSPISGHRSVSWYQQTPGQGLQFLFEYFSETQRNKGNFPGRFSGRQFSNSRSEMNVSTLELGDSALYLCASSLAGRVNTEAFFGQGTRLTVV.

This chain links TRBV10-1 with TRBJ2-3; no clear D gene. Trimming cost V 4 bases and J 2 bases, with 7 bases left between them. Germline V gene lookup returns CDR1 WNHNN and CDR2 SYGVQD (reference sequence). This CDR3 has 13 residues. The CDR3 loop reads CASSVTATDTQYF. The CDR3 DNA reads TGCGCCAGCAGTGTTACAGCCACAGATACGCAGTATTTT.

The V call is TRBV19, the J call TRBJ1-2; 10 bases match TRBD1. The CDR3 totals 13 residues. CDR1 and CDR2 from the germline V gene are LNHDA and SQIVND (reference sequence). Trimming at V came to 5 bases and at J to 5 bases, leaving 2 bases not matched to a gene. The CDR3 spells CASSPGQGYGYTF. DNA of the CDR3: TGTGCCAGTAGTCCGGGACAGGGGTATGGCTACACCTTC.

This clone appeared a single time. The genes are TRBV9 and TRBJ1-3; D is ambiguous. This CDR3 is 16 amino acids long. The V end was cut by 3 bases, the J end by 4 bases, with 17 bases between. The germline V gene has CDR1 SGDLS and CDR2 YYNGEE. The CDR3 here is CASSASPRSRGNTIYF. The CDR3 DNA is TGTGCCAGCAGCGCCTCGCCCAGGTCTCGAGGAAACACCATATATTTT.

V and J are TRBV7-9 and TRBJ2-1; 8 bases match TRBD1. Germline CDR1 reads SEHNR; CDR2 reads FQNEAQ (reference sequence). Trimming took 5 bases from V and 2 from J; bases not matched to a gene: 14. The CDR3 runs 18 residues. The CDR3 protein is CASSPPIGDRGPYNEQFF. The CDR3 DNA sequence: TGTGCCAGCAGCCCCCCGATCGGTGACAGGGGACCCTACAATGAGCAGTTCTTC.

The V and J genes are TRBV9 and TRBJ2-3, with TRBD2 matching over 11 bases. CDR1 SGDLS and CDR2 YYNGEE come from the germline V gene. Germline trimming cut 0 bases from V and 2 bases from J; bases unmatched to any gene: 8. The CDR3 runs to 18 residues. The CDR3 DNA is TGTGCCAGCAGCGTAGGTGGTAGCGGGAGGGCCCTCACAGATACGCAGTATTTT. This encodes CASSVGGSGRALTDTQYF.